This T cell receptor beta chain was retrieved from a study of shared clonotypes between healthy human individuals. This CDR3 has 16 residues. Looked up from germline, CDR1 is MDHEN and CDR2 is SYDVKM. Trimming took off 3 bases at V and 4 bases at J, with 16 bases between the two ends. Clones were sequenced by immunoSEQ multiplex PCR, and TCRdb holds only the in-frame ones, with some missing. There are some 790,000 clones in the sample; 72% occur only once, and under 2% lies in the top ten. The sequence derives from a young woman in good health. The chain recombines TRBV28 with TRBJ2-1; D tentatively fits TRBD1 or TRBD2 (7 bases each). Sequences were obtained from memory CD4+ T cells sorted from blood. Subset denoted: CD45RA-negative fraction. CDR3 region: CASSFSRQGGYNEQFF. The CDR3 nucleotides read TGTGCCAGCAGTTTCTCCCGGCAGGGGGGGTACAATGAGCAGTTCTTC.